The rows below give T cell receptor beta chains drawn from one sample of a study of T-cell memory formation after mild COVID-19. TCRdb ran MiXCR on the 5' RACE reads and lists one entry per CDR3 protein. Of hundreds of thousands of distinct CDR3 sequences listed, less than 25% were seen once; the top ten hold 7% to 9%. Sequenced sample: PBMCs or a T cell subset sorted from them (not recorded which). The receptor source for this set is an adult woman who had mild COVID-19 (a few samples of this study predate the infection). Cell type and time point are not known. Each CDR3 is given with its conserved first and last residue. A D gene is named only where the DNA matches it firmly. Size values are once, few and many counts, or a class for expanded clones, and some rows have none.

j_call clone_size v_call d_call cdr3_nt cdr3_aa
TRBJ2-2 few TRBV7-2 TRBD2 TGTGCCAGCAGCTTAGTGGGGACTAGCCTAGCAACCTTCACCGGGGAGCTGTTTTTT CASSLVGTSLATFTGELFF
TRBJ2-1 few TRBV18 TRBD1 TGTGCCAGCTCACCCCTCGGGACAGAGGTTTTCAATGAGCAGTTCTTC CASSPLGTEVFNEQFF
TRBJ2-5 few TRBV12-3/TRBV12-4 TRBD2 TGTGCCAGCAGAAGACTAGCGGGAGGGCCGGGGGGAGAGACCCAGTACTTC CASRRLAGGPGGETQYF
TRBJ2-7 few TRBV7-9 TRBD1 TGTGCCAGCAGCTTAGCAGGGGGCCGGCAGTACTTC CASSLAGGRQYF
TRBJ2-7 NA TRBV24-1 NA TGTGCCACCAGTAGTGACAACCGTTTGGAGCAGTACTTC CATSSDNRLEQYF
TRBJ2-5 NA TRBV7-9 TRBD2 TGTGCCAGCAGCTACGGACTAGCGGGGACCCAAGAGACCCAGTACTTC CASSYGLAGTQETQYF
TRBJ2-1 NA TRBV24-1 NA TGTGCCACCGGGGTGGGGCCGGTTGGGTCCTACAATGAGCAGTTCTTC CATGVGPVGSYNEQFF
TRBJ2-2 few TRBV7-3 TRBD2 TGTGCCAGCAGCTCGTCTAGCGGAGCCGGGGAGCTGTTTTTT CASSSSSGAGELFF
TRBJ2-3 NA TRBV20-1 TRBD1 TGCAGTGCTAGAGATCCGGCGACAGGGGGTCAGTATTTT CSARDPATGGQYF
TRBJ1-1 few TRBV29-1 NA TGCAGCGTTGAAGTACGGGGAAATCCCACTGAAGCTTTCTTT CSVEVRGNPTEAFF
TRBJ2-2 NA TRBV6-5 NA TGTGCCAGCAGCCCCTGGGCGGGCGCGAACACCGGGGAGCTGTTTTTT CASSPWAGANTGELFF
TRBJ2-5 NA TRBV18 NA TGTGCCAGCTCACCACTCCTGATTTTTGGTCAAGAGACCCAGTACTTC CASSPLLIFGQETQYF
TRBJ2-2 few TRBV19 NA TGTGCCAGTAGTACTGAACATCCCGGGGAGCTGTTTTTT CASSTEHPGELFF
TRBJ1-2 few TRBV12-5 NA TGTGCTAGTGGTTTGGGCCCTTACGGCTACACCTTC CASGLGPYGYTF
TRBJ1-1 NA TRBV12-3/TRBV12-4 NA TGTGCCAGCAGCTTGACCGGGGGGGGGCGAAACACTGAAGCTTTCTTT CASSLTGGGRNTEAFF
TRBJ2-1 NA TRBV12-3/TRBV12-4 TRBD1 TGTGCCACCGGCCGGGACAGGGCCTACAATGAGCAGTTCTTC CATGRDRAYNEQFF
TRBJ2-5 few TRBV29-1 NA TGCAGCGCAATCCCTCTGGAGCGGAGCTTCCAAGAGACCCAGTACTTC CSAIPLERSFQETQYF
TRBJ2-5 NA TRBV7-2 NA TGTGCCAGCAGCCCCCGGGTTGGTGCGGAGACCCAGTACTTC CASSPRVGAETQYF
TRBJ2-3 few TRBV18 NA TGTGCCAGCTCACCAACCGGGACCGACTCCTTTAGGGGGACAGATACGCAGTATTTT CASSPTGTDSFRGTDTQYF
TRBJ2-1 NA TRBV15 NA TGTGCCACCAGCAGAGATGGGGTGACTAATGAGCAGTTCTTC CATSRDGVTNEQFF
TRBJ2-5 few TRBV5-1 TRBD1 TGCGCCAGCAGCTTGCAGGGGGCGTACCAAGAGACCCAGTACTTC CASSLQGAYQETQYF
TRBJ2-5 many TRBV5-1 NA TGCGCCAGCAGCTTGGCGAACGGCCAAGAGACCCAGTACTTC CASSLANGQETQYF
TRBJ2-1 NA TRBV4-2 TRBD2 TGTGCCAGCAGCCAAGGGTCTAGCGGGGGGTACAATGAGCAGTTCTTC CASSQGSSGGYNEQFF
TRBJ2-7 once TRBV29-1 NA TGCAGCGCCCACGGGGGATTAAACACCTACGAGCAGTACTTC CSAHGGLNTYEQYF
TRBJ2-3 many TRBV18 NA TGTGCCAGCAGCCCTTCATCCGGCACAGATACGCAGTATTTT CASSPSSGTDTQYF
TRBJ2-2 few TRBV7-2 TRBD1 TGTGCCAGCAGCTCGTCCGGGACAGTTAACACCGGGGAGCTGTTTTTT CASSSSGTVNTGELFF
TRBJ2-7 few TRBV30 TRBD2 TGTGCCTGGGCTAGCGGGATCGTCTACGAGCAGTACTTC CAWASGIVYEQYF
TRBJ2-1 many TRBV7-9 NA TGTGCCAGCAGCCTGACGGGCTCCTACAATGAGCAGTTCTTC CASSLTGSYNEQFF
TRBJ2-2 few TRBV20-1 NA TGCAGTGCTAGGACCCCCTTGAACACCGGGGAGCTGTTTTTT CSARTPLNTGELFF
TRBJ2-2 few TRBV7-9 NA TGTGCCAGCAGCCAGGATCTCGGGGAGCTGTTTTTT CASSQDLGELFF